This TCR beta chain was retrieved from a study of cytotoxic CD8 clonotypes in ibrutinib-treated CLL. Study context: Median treatment time before response sampling was 12 months, range 6 to 36.

Study results and caveats: Upon ibrutinib response clonality rose, and upon progression it fell back toward baseline.

Measured with immunoSEQ multiplex PCR; TCRdb has only the in-frame clones, and not every one. The data show approximately 130,000 clones, 84% seen once. Remarks on this clone: The antigen is undetermined.

This CDR3 region has 14 residues. The V and J ends lost 0 bases and 5 bases respectively, with 13 bases between them. Germline CDR1 is GTSNPN and CDR2 is SVGIG (reference sequence). This sequence was found in a human donor with chronic lymphocytic leukemia. The rearrangement links TRBV30 to TRBJ1-2, with D unresolved. The sequences come from PBMCs, collected after 24 months of ibrutinib treatment. The CDR3: CAWSVSVGPYGYTF. DNA for the CDR3: TGTGCCTGGAGTGTATCGGTGGGTCCATATGGCTACACCTTC.